One and the same sample provided the 18 T cell receptor beta chains below, sequenced in a study of T-cell memory formation after mild COVID-19 (dated by TCRdb to the early 2020s). The library came from 5' RACE. The data were produced on an Illumina NovaSeq 6000. The public reads were run again by TCRdb, first through fastp at Q25 and then through MiXCR, and only productive beta chains were kept. Rows are combined by CDR3 protein, so each entry shows the most common genes and DNA. The sample table contains 150,000 to 200,000 distinct CDR3 sequences; only one count was recorded for over 20% of them. About 21% of the sample is in the top ten clones. Source material: PBMCs or a T cell subset sorted from them (not recorded which). All receptors come from an adult woman who had mild COVID-19 (a few samples of this study predate the infection). The sample titles of this study are shuffled in the database, so cell type and time point are left out; the donor was told from shared clones.

This sequence joins TRBV2 and TRBJ2-7; 7 nucleotides align to TRBD2. The CDR3 covers 15 residues. V lost 3 bases and J lost 4; bases outside the gene matches: 9. Looked up from germline, CDR1 is SNHLY and CDR2 is FYNNEI. The CDR3: CASSDPTSPPYEQYF. The CDR3 DNA is TGTGCCAGCAGTGACCCGACTAGCCCCCCGTACGAGCAGTACTTC.

V gene TRBV7-9 combines with J gene TRBJ2-1; TRBD2 agrees at 9 bases. Germline V gene sequence: CDR1 SEHNR, CDR2 FQNEAQ (reference sequence). After removal of 5 bases from V and 3 bases from J, the junction contained 5 bases not matched to a gene. The CDR3 has 15 residues. The CDR3: CASSHLAGLYNEQFF. As DNA, the CDR3 is TGTGCCAGCAGCCATCTAGCGGGGCTCTACAATGAGCAGTTCTTC.

This sequence joins TRBV9 and TRBJ2-5; D is possibly TRBD2 (6 bases). Trimming removed 4 bases from V and 0 bases from J, with 10 bases in between. The CDR3 has 14 residues. Germline values: CDR1 SGDLS, CDR2 YYNGEE. This CDR3 is CASSSGLNQETQYF. The CDR3 DNA follows: TGTGCCAGCAGCTCGGGACTGAACCAAGAGACCCAGTACTTC.

This clonotype came up a few times. The V call is TRBV7-2, the J call TRBJ2-7; D is unresolved. The CDR3 runs to 14 residues. Germline V gene data show CDR1 as SGHTA and CDR2 as FQGNSA. V lost 5 bases and J 3 bases, leaving 14 bases between the germline ends. CDR3 in amino acids: CASSPSDGNYEQYF. For the CDR3, the DNA is TGTGCCAGCAGCCCATCGGACGGAAACTACGAGCAGTACTTC.

In this sample, this clonotype turned up many times. The rearrangement joins TRBV5-4 to TRBJ2-7; 8 bases are a match to TRBD2. With 0 bases clipped from V and 4 bases from J, the junction kept 9 bases outside the gene matches. This CDR3 contains 16 residues. Germline CDR1 and CDR2: SGHNT and YYREEE (reference sequence). The DNA for the CDR3 is TGTGCCAGCAGCTTGGAGAGTAGCGGGATGATATACGAGCAGTACTTC. This codes for CASSLESSGMIYEQYF.

This clonotype was counted only a few times. The rearrangement uses TRBV5-5 and TRBJ2-1; D could derive from TRBD1 or TRBD2 (5 bases each). The CDR3 is made up of 15 amino acids. The V gene's germline CDR1 is SGHKS and CDR2 YYEKEE (reference sequence). Between the trimmed V and J ends, which lost 3 bases and 4 bases, there was a span of 14 bases. CDR3 sequence: CASSSWEQGYNEQFF. The CDR3 DNA is TGTGCCAGCAGCTCCTGGGAGCAGGGATACAATGAGCAGTTCTTC.

This clonotype turned up a few times. This rearrangement joins TRBV5-1 to TRBJ2-5; TRBD2 agrees at 11 bases. The V gene end was trimmed by 0 bases and the J gene end by 4 bases; junction bases not matched to a gene: 8. CDR1 and CDR2 (germline): SGHRS, YFSETQ. This CDR3 contains 17 residues. CDR3 DNA sequence: TGCGCCAGCAGCTTGGAACTAGCGGGAGTATTAGGAGAGACCCAGTACTTC. Amino acid sequence: CASSLELAGVLGETQYF.

The chain carries TRBV4-1 and TRBJ2-3; a possible D gene is TRBD2 (5 bases). Trimming pared 1 base from V and 0 bases from J, leaving 11 bases between. Per germline, CDR1 MGHRA and CDR2 YSYEKL. The CDR3 length is 16 residues. CDR3 coding DNA: TGCGCCAGCAGCCAAGTTCCCGGGGATAGCACAGATACGCAGTATTTT. Its protein is CASSQVPGDSTDTQYF.

A few counts support this clonotype. The V gene is TRBV5-4, the J gene TRBJ2-1; 7 bases align to TRBD1. Germline loops: CDR1 SGHNT, CDR2 YYREEE (reference sequence). Unmatched junction bases numbered 7, after V lost 8 bases and J lost 2 bases. The CDR3 contains 14 residues. The CDR3, as DNA: TGTGCCAGTACCGGGACAGCTGCCTACAATGAGCAGTTCTTC. Protein: CASTGTAAYNEQFF.

The chain carries TRBV9 and TRBJ2-3; 7 nucleotides agree with TRBD2. Looked up from germline, CDR1 is SGDLS and CDR2 is YYNGEE. V lost 0 bases and J lost 8; bases outside the gene matches: 9. The CDR3 spans 15 residues. CDR3 protein: CASSVDLAERRTQYF. In DNA form, the CDR3 reads TGTGCCAGCAGCGTAGACCTAGCGGAGCGGCGTACGCAGTATTTT.

There are a few counts of this clonotype. V and J are TRBV7-9 and TRBJ2-7; 8 bases match TRBD1. Germline V gene sequence: CDR1 SEHNR, CDR2 FQNEAQ (reference sequence). The CDR3 runs to 15 residues. V was pared by 6 bases and J by 0 bases, with 7 bases of the junction left unmatched. The CDR3 DNA is TGTGCCAGCAGACCGACAGGGGAGAGCTCCTACGAGCAGTACTTC. Translation gives CASRPTGESSYEQYF.

This chain links TRBV7-9 with TRBJ1-2; TRBD1 might be the D (5 bases). Germline V lookup: CDR1 SEHNR, CDR2 FQNEAQ (reference sequence). The CDR3 runs to 14 residues. With 5 bases removed from V and 8 bases from J, the gap between germline ends came to 18 bases. The CDR3 protein is CASSNTTALGGYTF. CDR3 DNA: TGTGCCAGCAGCAACACGACAGCTCTGGGAGGCTACACCTTC.

The gene calls are TRBV4-2 and TRBJ1-2; 9 bases are a match to TRBD1. V was clipped by 0 bases and J by 5 bases; unmatched bases: 4. The CDR3 has 15 amino acids. CDR1 and CDR2 (germline): LGHNA, YNFKEQ. CDR3 coding DNA: TGTGCCAGCAGCCAAGAACAGGGGGCAGCTTATGGCTACACCTTC. Encoded protein: CASSQEQGAAYGYTF.

The chain links TRBV7-3 to TRBJ2-2; the match to TRBD2 covers 9 bases. The length of the CDR3 is 16 residues. Looked up from germline, CDR1 is SGHTA and CDR2 is FQGTGA. V lost 4 bases, J lost 2 bases, and 5 bases stayed unmatched. CDR3 sequence: CASSSSGIGNTGELFF. The CDR3, as DNA: TGTGCCAGCAGCTCTAGCGGGATCGGTAACACCGGGGAGCTGTTTTTT.

The rearrangement links TRBV9 to TRBJ1-5; no reliable D call. The CDR3 loop spans 14 amino acids. V shed 3 bases and J shed 5 bases, with 12 bases lying between them. CDR1 is SGDLS and CDR2 is YYNGEE in the germline V gene. CDR3 sequence (DNA): TGTGCCAGCAGCGAAGGCAGCGGATATCAGCCCCAGCATTTT. Amino acid sequence: CASSEGSGYQPQHF.

This clonotype was picked up a small number of times. The J gene is TRBJ2-3, the V gene TRBV24-1, with 8 bases that match TRBD1. CDR1 is KGHDR and CDR2 is SFDVKD in the germline V gene. The CDR3 covers 15 residues. V dropped 4 bases and J dropped 4; count of bases not matched to a gene: 6. The CDR3 region has the DNA TGTGCCACCAGTGAACGGACAGGGTGGGCAGATACGCAGTATTTT. Its protein is CATSERTGWADTQYF.

The sample holds a few counts of this clonotype. The rearrangement links TRBV30 to TRBJ2-7, with 8 nucleotides matching TRBD1. V lost 8 bases to trimming and J lost 4 bases; unmatched junction nucleotides: 7. Germline CDR1 reads GTSNPN; CDR2 reads SVGIG (reference sequence). The CDR3 runs to 12 residues. Here the CDR3 reads CATHRGNYEQYF. Written as DNA, the CDR3 is TGTGCCACCCACAGGGGGAATTACGAGCAGTACTTC.

The V gene is TRBV15, the J gene TRBJ1-2, with D unresolved. CDR1 is LNHNV and CDR2 is YYDKDF in the germline V gene (reference sequence). Trimming took 0 bases from V and 1 from J, leaving 12 bases between them. The CDR3 extends over 16 amino acids. The CDR3 loop is CATSRDSGGSNYGYTF. In DNA, the CDR3 is TGTGCCACCAGCAGAGATTCTGGCGGTAGTAACTATGGCTACACCTTC.